Following are 27 T cell receptor beta chains from one sample sequenced in a study of T cells in Graves' hyperthyroidism and ophthalmopathy. Amplification yielded TCR beta CDR3 regions, with RNA transcripts as the source. TCR CDR3 regions were first amplified by RT-PCR with HTBI primers. TCRdb analysed the multiplex PCR reads with MiXCR anew, one entry per CDR3 protein. This sample has about 710,000 distinct CDR3 sequences; about 15% occur once, and the top ten carry around 8%. Sequencing input: blood. All receptors derive from a man aged 18 to 29 with Graves' hyperthyroidism.

This clonotype was counted at least ten times. This chain joins TRBV29-1 and TRBJ2-2; a possible D gene is TRBD1 (6 bases). Germline V lookup: CDR1 SQVTM, CDR2 ANQGSEA. The CDR3 sequence is 17 residues long. The germline V and J ends were trimmed by 7 bases and 3 bases, with 24 bases remaining between them. CDR3 sequence: CSARRGAGAMYTGELFF. The CDR3 nucleotides read TGCAGCGCCCGACGAGGGGCAGGGGCGATGTACACCGGGGAGCTGTTTTTT.

The rearrangement links TRBV2 to TRBJ1-5, with D perhaps TRBD1 (6 bases). Trimming took off 3 bases at V and 0 bases at J, with 15 bases between the two ends. This CDR3 comprises 17 residues. The germline gives CDR1 SNHLY, CDR2 FYNNEI. The CDR3 DNA sequence: TGTGCCAGCAGTGATTGGACAGCGGGGTATAGCAATCAGCCCCAGCATTTT. It is translated as CASSDWTAGYSNQPQHF.

This clonotype occurred a few times. The CDR3 ends on some other residue instead of the conserved phenylalanine or tryptophan, so this is likely a read error. This chain uses TRBV20-1 with TRBJ2-1, with TRBD2 matching 11 bases. The CDR3 is 16 residues long. V lost 1 base, J lost 0 bases, and 2 bases stayed unmatched. Germline V gene lookup returns CDR1 DFQATT and CDR2 SNEGSKA (reference sequence). The CDR3 nucleotides read TGCAGTGCTAGAGTAGCGGGAGGGCCCTCCTACAATGAGCAGTTCCTC. Translation: CSARVAGGPSYNEQFL.

This clonotype has a handful of counts. The chain joins TRBV2 to TRBJ2-3; 7 positions agree with TRBD2. Per the germline V gene, CDR1 is SNHLY and CDR2 is FYNNEI. There are 16 residues in the CDR3. V shed 6 bases, J shed 4 bases, and the junction held 13 bases outside the gene matches. The CDR3 sequence: CASRERPRGGPDTQYF. The CDR3 region has the DNA TGTGCCAGCAGAGAGCGACCCCGCGGGGGACCAGATACGCAGTATTTT. The complete variable domain, with remaining parts taken from reference TRBV2 and TRBJ2-3, reads EPEVTQTPSHQVTQMGQEVILRCVPISNHLYFYWYRQILGQKVEFLVSFYNNEISEKSEIFDDQFSVERPDGSNFTLKIRSTKLEDSAMYFCASRERPRGGPDTQYFGPGTRLTVL.

This clonotype was seen repeatedly, ten times or more. This sequence joins TRBV2 and TRBJ2-1, with D tentatively TRBD1 or TRBD2 (5 bases each). Germline CDR1 is SNHLY and CDR2 is FYNNEI. The CDR3 contains 12 residues. With 1 base removed from V and 7 bases from J, the gap between germline ends came to 5 bases. CDR3 loop: CASSEGGNEQFF. Here the CDR3 DNA reads TGTGCCAGCAGTGAAGGGGGGAATGAGCAGTTCTTC. The variable domain in full, completed from reference TRBV2 and TRBJ2-1, reads EPEVTQTPSHQVTQMGQEVILRCVPISNHLYFYWYRQILGQKVEFLVSFYNNEISEKSEIFDDQFSVERPDGSNFTLKIRSTKLEDSAMYFCASSEGGNEQFFGPGTRLTVL.

This clonotype has only a few counts. V and J are TRBV6-2 or TRBV6-3 and TRBJ1-1; no clear D gene. This CDR3 has 13 residues. The germline V gene has CDR1 MNHEY and CDR2 SVGEGT. V was pared by 2 bases and J by 1 base, with 5 bases between. The CDR3 region has the DNA TGTGCCAGCAGTTACAAGACGAACACTGAAGCTTTCTTT. Encoded protein: CASSYKTNTEAFF.

This clonotype showed up many times. V and J are TRBV5-1 and TRBJ2-3; 10 bases are shared with TRBD2. The V and J ends lost 4 bases and 6 bases, in that order; junction bases with no gene match: 8. The length of the CDR3 is 15 residues. Germline values: CDR1 SGHRS, CDR2 YFSETQ. The CDR3 region is CASSLLAGEGDTQYF. The CDR3 region has the DNA TGCGCCAGCAGCCTCCTAGCGGGAGAGGGTGATACGCAGTATTTT.

This clonotype showed up just a few times. This sequence joins TRBV7-8 and TRBJ2-5; unclear D gene. V was cut by 2 bases and J by 4 bases, with 17 bases left in between. Per germline, CDR1 SGHVS and CDR2 FQNEAQ. The CDR3 sequence is 16 residues long. Written as DNA, the CDR3 is TGTGCCAGCAGCTTAATAGGGCCGGGCTCGGGAGAGACCCAGTACTTC. It encodes CASSLIGPGSGETQYF.

This clonotype showed up many times. The V call is TRBV7-9, the J call TRBJ2-7; 9 nucleotides agree with TRBD1. The CDR3 loop spans 15 amino acids. CDR1 and CDR2 (germline): SEHNR, FQNEAQ (reference sequence). Trimming cost V 4 bases and J 3 bases; bases outside gene matches: 7. This chain's CDR3 is CASSSTGQGLYEQYF. The CDR3 DNA is TGTGCCAGCAGCTCGACAGGACAGGGGCTCTACGAGCAGTACTTC.

Turning to this clonotype: One base away lies a much larger clone, so this may be a sequencing read error. The chain employs TRBV6-1 and TRBJ2-7; possible D gene TRBD2, 5 bases. From germline, CDR1 is MNHNS and CDR2 SASEGT. The V and J ends lost 8 bases and 7 bases respectively, with 18 bases between them. The CDR3 is made up of 13 amino acids. The CDR3 coding sequence is TGTGCCAGCGGGAGAAGGAAAGTTCGGGAGCAGTACTTC. Translating it yields CASGRRKVREQYF.

This clonotype appeared a few times. The chain employs TRBV12-5 and TRBJ2-7, with unresolved D. CDR1 is LGHNT, CDR2 FRNRAP, per germline. The CDR3 is made up of 13 amino acids. The germline V and J ends were trimmed by 5 bases and 3 bases, with 11 bases remaining between them. The CDR3 region has the DNA TGTGCTAGTGGTGGGATACCGTTCTACGAGCAGTACTTC. Translating gives CASGGIPFYEQYF.

The genes are TRBV7-9 and TRBJ2-3; 11 positions match TRBD2. Germline V lookup: CDR1 SEHNR, CDR2 FQNEAQ (reference sequence). V was clipped by 3 bases and J by 4 bases; unmatched bases: 6. CDR3 length equals 16 residues. The CDR3 DNA sequence: TGTGCCAGCAGCTTTCTAGCGGGAGGAGTTGCAGATACGCAGTATTTT. Translated: CASSFLAGGVADTQYF.

This clonotype has a handful of counts. This chain uses TRBV5-5 with TRBJ2-2; possible D gene TRBD2, 6 bases. V was cut by 1 base and J by 4 bases, with 8 bases left in between. Looked up from germline, CDR1 is SGHKS and CDR2 is YYEKEE (reference sequence). This CDR3 has 14 amino acids. Here the CDR3 reads CASSLTAGTGELFF. CDR3 coding DNA: TGTGCCAGCAGCTTGACAGCGGGCACCGGGGAGCTGTTTTTT.

Details on this clonotype: Germline is not matched at one junction end, which may reflect a read error. V is TRBV10-3 and J is TRBJ1-1; tentatively, D is TRBD1 (5 bases). The CDR3 contains 12 residues. Per germline, CDR1 ENHRY and CDR2 SYGVKD. For the CDR3, the DNA is TGTGCCATCGGTGACCGGGACTGGGAAGCTTTCTTT. Translating gives CAIGDRDWEAFF.

This clonotype has ten or more counts. This chain uses TRBV7-3 with TRBJ2-1; D is unclear. Trimming stripped 2 bases from V and 6 bases from J, with 8 bases between. The CDR3 length is 13 residues. Germline CDR1 and CDR2: SGHTA and FQGTGA. CDR3 loop: CASSLELFNEQFF. The DNA of the CDR3 is TGTGCCAGCAGCTTAGAGCTATTCAATGAGCAGTTCTTC.

This clonotype showed up just a few times. The J gene is TRBJ2-5, the V gene TRBV29-1, with 12 positions matching TRBD2. The V gene's germline CDR1 is SQVTM and CDR2 ANQGSEA. The CDR3 spans 15 residues. The DNA for the CDR3 is TGCACCACCCGGACTAGCGGGATACGGGGGGAGACCCAGTACTTC. This codes for CTTRTSGIRGETQYF.

This clonotype was seen only a few times. V usage is TRBV27 and J usage is TRBJ2-6, with unresolved D. The germline V gene encodes CDR1 MNHEY and CDR2 SMNVEV (reference sequence). V lost 5 bases and J 0 bases, leaving 14 bases between the germline ends. The CDR3 spans 17 residues. The CDR3 sequence is CASSTVRSDSGANVLTF. CDR3 DNA sequence: TGTGCCAGCAGTACTGTGCGTTCGGACTCTGGGGCCAACGTCCTGACTTTC.

The chain joins TRBV9 to TRBJ2-3; the D is unclear. The germline V and J ends were trimmed by 4 bases and 4 bases, with 10 bases remaining between them. There are 13 residues in the CDR3. Per the germline V gene, CDR1 is SGDLS and CDR2 is YYNGEE. The CDR3 nucleotides read TGTGCCAGCAGCTCCGGATCGGCAGATACGCAGTATTTT. Amino acids: CASSSGSADTQYF.

In this sample, this clonotype turned up many times. The rearrangement uses TRBV12-3 or TRBV12-4 and TRBJ2-1, with D tentatively TRBD2 (7 bases). The V gene lost 1 base and the J gene lost 6 bases, with 16 bases spanning the gap. The CDR3 extends over 16 amino acids. Written as DNA, the CDR3 is TGTGCCAGCAGTTTAGTCTGGGGGGGCGCCGGCAATGAGCAGTTCTTC. Its protein product is CASSLVWGGAGNEQFF.

This clonotype has just a few counts. V and J are TRBV9 and TRBJ2-5; D is undetermined. Trimming cost V 0 bases and J 2 bases, with 17 bases left between them. Germline V gene sequence: CDR1 SGDLS, CDR2 YYNGEE. CDR3 length equals 17 residues. DNA of the CDR3: TGTGCCAGCAGCGTAGATTCCGGGCAAGCAAGACAAGAGACCCAGTACTTC. This sequence encodes CASSVDSGQARQETQYF.

This clonotype was counted many times. The chain uses TRBV28 and TRBJ2-7; D is possibly TRBD2 (6 bases). Trimming pared 1 base from V and 2 bases from J, leaving 12 bases between. The CDR3 runs to 15 residues. CDR1 is MDHEN and CDR2 is SYDVKM in the germline V gene. In DNA, the CDR3 is TGTGCCAGCAGTTTATTACGGACTATCCCCTACGAGCAGTACTTC. Its protein is CASSLLRTIPYEQYF.

The chain carries TRBV10-3 and TRBJ2-2; D is unresolved. The V and J ends lost 4 bases and 7 bases respectively, with 13 bases between them. The CDR3 has 14 amino acids. In germline, CDR1 is ENHRY, CDR2 SYGVKD. The CDR3 region has the DNA TGTGCCATCAGTGGGACGGGTGTAATCGGGGAGCTGTTTTTT. This gives the protein CAISGTGVIGELFF.

The chain employs TRBV6-1 and TRBJ1-5; 7 nucleotides line up with TRBD1. CDR1 and CDR2 (germline): MNHNS, SASEGT. CDR3 length equals 16 residues. V lost 4 bases to trimming and J lost 0 bases; unmatched junction nucleotides: 6. CDR3: CASSGGQTYSNQPQHF. CDR3 nucleotides: TGTGCCAGCAGTGGGGGACAGACTTATAGCAATCAGCCCCAGCATTTT.

This clonotype was seen many times. This chain links TRBV6-1 with TRBJ2-7; D possibly corresponds to TRBD2 (5 bases). CDR1 MNHNS and CDR2 SASEGT come from the germline V gene. CDR3 length: 14 residues. The germline V and J ends were trimmed by 2 bases and 4 bases, with 12 bases remaining between them. CDR3 DNA: TGTGCCAGCAGTGAAAGAGGGATTAGGTACGAGCAGTACTTC. Translation: CASSERGIRYEQYF.

This clonotype was counted only a few times. The chain recombines TRBV20-1 with TRBJ1-4; the match to TRBD1 covers 7 bases. J lost 7 bases, V lost 4 bases, and 6 bases had no gene match. Germline loops: CDR1 DFQATT, CDR2 SNEGSKA (reference sequence). CDR3 length equals 13 residues. The CDR3 sequence is CSAIPGGIEKLFF. CDR3 DNA: TGCAGTGCTATTCCAGGGGGAATTGAAAAACTGTTTTTT.

This clonotype occurred many times. The CDR3 DNA reads as TGTGCCAGCAGTGGTAGCTACTCCTACAATGAGCAGTTCTTC. The encoded protein is CASSGSYSYNEQFF. V usage is TRBV12-3 or TRBV12-4 and J usage is TRBJ2-1; D is ambiguous. Trimming stripped 5 bases from V and 0 bases from J, with 8 bases between. CDR3 length: 14 amino acids.

This chain joins TRBV6-2 or TRBV6-3 and TRBJ2-2; a possible D gene is TRBD2 (5 bases). In germline, CDR1 is MNHEY, CDR2 SVGEGT. Trimming stripped 3 bases from V and 6 bases from J, with 14 bases between. CDR3 length: 15 residues. The CDR3 loop reads CASSYIPSLAGELFF. The CDR3 nucleotides read TGTGCCAGCAGTTATATTCCTAGCTTGGCCGGGGAGCTGTTTTTT.